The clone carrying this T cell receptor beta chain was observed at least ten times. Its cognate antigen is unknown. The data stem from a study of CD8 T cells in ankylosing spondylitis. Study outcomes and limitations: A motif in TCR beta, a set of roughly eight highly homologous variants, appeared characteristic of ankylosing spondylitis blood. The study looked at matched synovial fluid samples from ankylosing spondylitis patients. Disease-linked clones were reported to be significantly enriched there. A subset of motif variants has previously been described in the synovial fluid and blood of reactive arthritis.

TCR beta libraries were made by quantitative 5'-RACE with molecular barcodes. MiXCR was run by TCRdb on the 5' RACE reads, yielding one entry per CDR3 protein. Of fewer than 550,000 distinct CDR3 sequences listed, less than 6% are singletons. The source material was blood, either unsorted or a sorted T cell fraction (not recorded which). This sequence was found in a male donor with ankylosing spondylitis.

CDR3 protein: CASSIGAPRGSYEQYF. The CDR3, as DNA: TGTGCCAGCAGCATTGGGGCTCCTCGGGGCTCCTACGAGCAGTACTTC. The rearrangement uses TRBV5-4 and TRBJ2-7; either TRBD1 or TRBD2 may fit D (5 bases each). The CDR3 loop spans 16 amino acids. The germline V gene encodes CDR1 SGHNT and CDR2 YYREEE (reference sequence). V lost 4 bases and J 0 bases, leaving 17 bases between the germline ends.